In its sample, the clone carrying this T cell receptor beta chain was seen a few times. Its antigen is as yet unknown. These data belong to a study of identical twins. General study results and limits: Models, which agreed with sharing between unrelated individuals, nonetheless underestimated the out-of-frame TCR alpha sharing seen in monozygotic twins.

The CDR3 sequence is 15 residues long. V dropped 5 bases and J dropped 7 bases, with 18 bases sitting between them. Germline lookup yields CDR1 SGHTA and CDR2 FQGNSA. MiXCR, run by TCRdb on the 5' RACE reads, gives a single entry per CDR3 protein. Altogether a few hundred thousand distinct CDR3 sequences are present, 14% being singletons, with the ten largest covering around 0.98%. A further study also used this sample, focusing on yellow fever vaccine responses in identical twins. That paper adds: It has been reported that, in twins, the vaccine T cell response seemed partly convergent and partly personalized.

Material: CD4+ T cells sorted from blood. The clonotype originates from a woman younger than 30 in good health. V and J are TRBV7-2 and TRBJ2-1, with D possibly being TRBD2 (7 bases). The CDR3 loop is CASSPGLGGRNEQFF. CDR3 sequence (DNA): TGTGCCAGCAGCCCCGGACTAGGGGGAAGGAATGAGCAGTTCTTC.